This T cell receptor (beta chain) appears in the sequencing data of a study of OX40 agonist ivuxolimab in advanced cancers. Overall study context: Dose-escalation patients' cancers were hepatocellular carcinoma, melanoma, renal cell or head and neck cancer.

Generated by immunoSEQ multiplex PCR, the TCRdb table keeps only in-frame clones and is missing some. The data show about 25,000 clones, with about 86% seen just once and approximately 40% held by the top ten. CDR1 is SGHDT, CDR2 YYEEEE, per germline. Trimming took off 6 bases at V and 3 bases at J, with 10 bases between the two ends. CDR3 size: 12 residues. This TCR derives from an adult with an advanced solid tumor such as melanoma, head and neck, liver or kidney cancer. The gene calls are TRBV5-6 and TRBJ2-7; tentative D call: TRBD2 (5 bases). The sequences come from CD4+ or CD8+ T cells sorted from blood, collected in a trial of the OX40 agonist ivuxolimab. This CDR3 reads CASTRGVYEQYF. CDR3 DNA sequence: TGTGCCAGCACCCGGGGAGTCTACGAGCAGTACTTC.